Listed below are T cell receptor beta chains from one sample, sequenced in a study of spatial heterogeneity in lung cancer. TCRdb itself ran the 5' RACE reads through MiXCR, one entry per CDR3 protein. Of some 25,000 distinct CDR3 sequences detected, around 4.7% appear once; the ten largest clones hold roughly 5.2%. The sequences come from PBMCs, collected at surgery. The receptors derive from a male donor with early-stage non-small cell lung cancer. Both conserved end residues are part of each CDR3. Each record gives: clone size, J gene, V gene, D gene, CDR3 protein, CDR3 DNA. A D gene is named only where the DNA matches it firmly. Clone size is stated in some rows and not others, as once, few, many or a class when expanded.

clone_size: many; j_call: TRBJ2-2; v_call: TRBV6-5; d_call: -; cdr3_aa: CASSSGTWGTGELFF; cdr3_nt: TGTGCCAGCAGTTCCGGAACATGGGGGACCGGGGAGCTGTTTTTT
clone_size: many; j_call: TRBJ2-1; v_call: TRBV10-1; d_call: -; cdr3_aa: CASSGGGSDGQFF; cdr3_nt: TGCGCCAGCAGTGGCGGTGGGTCGGATGGGCAGTTCTTC
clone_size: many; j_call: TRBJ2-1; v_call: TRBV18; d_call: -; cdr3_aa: CASSPRSNEQFF; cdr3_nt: TGTGCCAGCTCACCACGGAGCAATGAGCAGTTCTTC
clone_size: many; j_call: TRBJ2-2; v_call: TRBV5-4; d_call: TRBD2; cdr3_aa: CASSPASGRASGELFF; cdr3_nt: TGTGCCAGCAGCCCGGCTAGCGGGAGGGCCTCCGGGGAGCTGTTTTTT
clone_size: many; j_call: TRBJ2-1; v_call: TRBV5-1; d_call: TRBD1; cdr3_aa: CASSSGQGANNEQFF; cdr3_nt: TGCGCCAGCAGCTCGGGACAGGGGGCCAACAATGAGCAGTTCTTC
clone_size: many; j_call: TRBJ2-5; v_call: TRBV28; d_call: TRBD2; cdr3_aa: CASSLGGEPTQYF; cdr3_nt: TGTGCCAGCAGTTTAGGGGGGGAACCGACCCAGTACTTC
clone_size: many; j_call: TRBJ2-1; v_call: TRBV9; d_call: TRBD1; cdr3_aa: CASSVVTGAYNEQFF; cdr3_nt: TGTGCCAGCAGCGTAGTGACAGGGGCCTACAATGAGCAGTTCTTC
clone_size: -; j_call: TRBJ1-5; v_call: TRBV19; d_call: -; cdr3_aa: CASCSGRRNQPQHF; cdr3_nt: TGTGCCAGTTGTTCTGGGAGACGCAATCAGCCCCAGCATTTT
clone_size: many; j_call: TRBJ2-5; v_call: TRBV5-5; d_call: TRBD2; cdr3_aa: CASSLELAGSQETQYF; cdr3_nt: TGTGCCAGCAGCTTGGAGCTAGCGGGGAGCCAAGAGACCCAGTACTTC
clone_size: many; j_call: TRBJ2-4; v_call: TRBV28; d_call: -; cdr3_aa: CASSPNLPNRYF; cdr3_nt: TGTGCCAGCAGTCCCAACCTACCTAACAGGTACTTC
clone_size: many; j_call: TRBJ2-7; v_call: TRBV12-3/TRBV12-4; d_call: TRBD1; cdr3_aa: CASSPPGQGGEQYF; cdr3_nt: TGTGCCAGCAGCCCCCCGGGACAGGGGGGCGAGCAGTACTTC
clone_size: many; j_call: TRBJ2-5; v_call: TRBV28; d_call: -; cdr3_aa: CASSLSGDTKTQYF; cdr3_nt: TGTGCCAGCAGTTTATCAGGGGACACGAAGACCCAGTACTTC
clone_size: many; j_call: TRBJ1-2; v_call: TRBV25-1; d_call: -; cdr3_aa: CASSDLSGAYGYTF; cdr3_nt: TGTGCCAGCAGTGATCTTTCAGGGGCCTATGGCTACACCTTC
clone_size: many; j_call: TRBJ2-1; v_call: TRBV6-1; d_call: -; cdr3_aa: CASNEGRRGEQFF; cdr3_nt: TGTGCCAGCAACGAGGGCCGGCGTGGGGAGCAGTTCTTC
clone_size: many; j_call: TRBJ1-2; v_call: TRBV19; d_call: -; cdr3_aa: CASTRGSTNYGYTF; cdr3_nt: TGTGCCAGTACCCGGGGGTCTACTAACTATGGCTACACCTTC
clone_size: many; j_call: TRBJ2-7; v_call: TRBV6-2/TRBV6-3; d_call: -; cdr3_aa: CASSYEDNYEQYF; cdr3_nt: TGTGCCAGCAGTTACGAAGACAACTACGAGCAGTACTTC
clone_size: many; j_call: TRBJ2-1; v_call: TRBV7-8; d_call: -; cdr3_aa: CASSLYQGWEQFF; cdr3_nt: TGTGCCAGCAGCTTATATCAGGGTTGGGAGCAGTTCTTC
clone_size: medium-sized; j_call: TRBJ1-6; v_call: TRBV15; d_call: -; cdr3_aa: CATSRAGVNSPLHF; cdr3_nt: TGTGCCACCAGCAGAGCCGGGGTTAATTCACCCCTCCACTTT
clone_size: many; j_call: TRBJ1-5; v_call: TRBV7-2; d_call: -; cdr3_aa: CASSLVGGPGQPQHF; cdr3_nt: TGTGCCAGCAGCCTAGTAGGGGGTCCGGGTCAGCCCCAGCATTTT
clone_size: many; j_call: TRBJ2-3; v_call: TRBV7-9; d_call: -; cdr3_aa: CASSPRAGTTDTQYF; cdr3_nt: TGTGCCAGCAGCCCACGGGCAGGGACCACAGATACGCAGTATTTT
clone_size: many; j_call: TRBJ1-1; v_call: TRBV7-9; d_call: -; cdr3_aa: CASSRGGNTEAFF; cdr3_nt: TGTGCCAGCAGTAGAGGGGGGAACACTGAAGCTTTCTTT
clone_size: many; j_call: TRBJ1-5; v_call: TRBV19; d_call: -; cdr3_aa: CASSSGPYLQPQHF; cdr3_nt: TGTGCCAGTAGTTCAGGGCCTTATCTTCAGCCCCAGCATTTT
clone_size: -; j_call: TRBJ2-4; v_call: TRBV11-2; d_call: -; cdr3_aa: CASSRGRYENIQYF; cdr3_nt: TGTGCCAGCAGCCGAGGGAGATACGAAAACATTCAGTACTTC
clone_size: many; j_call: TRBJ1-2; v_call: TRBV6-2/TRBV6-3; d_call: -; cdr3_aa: CASSYTHREGYTF; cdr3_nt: TGTGCCAGCAGTTATACTCACAGGGAGGGCTACACCTTC
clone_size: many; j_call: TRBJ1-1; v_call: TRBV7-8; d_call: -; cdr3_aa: CASSLATVNTEAFF; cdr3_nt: TGTGCCAGCAGCTTAGCGACAGTAAACACTGAAGCTTTCTTT
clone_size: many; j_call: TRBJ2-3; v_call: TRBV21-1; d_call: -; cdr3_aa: CASTPSDTQYF; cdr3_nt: TGTGCCAGCACCCCCTCAGATACGCAGTATTTT
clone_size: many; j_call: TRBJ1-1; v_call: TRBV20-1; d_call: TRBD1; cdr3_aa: CSATGFEAFF; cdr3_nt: TGCAGTGCGACAGGGTTTGAAGCTTTCTTT
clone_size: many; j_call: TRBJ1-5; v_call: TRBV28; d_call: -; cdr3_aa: CASSQTRGRPNQPQHF; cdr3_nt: TGTGCCAGCAGTCAAACCAGGGGTAGACCCAATCAGCCCCAGCATTTT
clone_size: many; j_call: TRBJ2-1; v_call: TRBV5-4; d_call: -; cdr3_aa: CASTDSYNEQFF; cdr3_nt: TGTGCCAGCACTGACTCCTACAATGAGCAGTTCTTC
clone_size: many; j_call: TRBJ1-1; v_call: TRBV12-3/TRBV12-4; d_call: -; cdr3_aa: CASSSGVGYTEAFF; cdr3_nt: TGTGCCAGCAGCTCAGGAGTTGGGTACACTGAAGCTTTCTTT
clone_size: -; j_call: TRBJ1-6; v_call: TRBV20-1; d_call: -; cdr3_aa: CSAVKSPGSYNSPLHF; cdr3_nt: TGCAGTGCTGTGAAAAGTCCGGGCTCCTATAATTCACCCCTCCACTTT
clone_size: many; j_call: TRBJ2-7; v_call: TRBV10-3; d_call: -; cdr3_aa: CAISESGIGGFYEQYF; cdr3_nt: TGTGCCATCAGTGAGTCAGGGATTGGGGGATTCTACGAGCAGTACTTC
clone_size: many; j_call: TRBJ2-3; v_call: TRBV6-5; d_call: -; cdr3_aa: CASSYSIGGTDTQYF; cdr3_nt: TGTGCCAGCAGTTACTCTATCGGAGGCACAGATACGCAGTATTTT
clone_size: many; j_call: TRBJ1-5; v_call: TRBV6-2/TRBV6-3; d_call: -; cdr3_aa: CASLPAQGVQPQHF; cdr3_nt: TGTGCCAGTTTACCGGCACAGGGCGTTCAGCCCCAGCATTTT
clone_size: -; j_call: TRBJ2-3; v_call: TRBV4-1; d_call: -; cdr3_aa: CASNLVGTDTQYF; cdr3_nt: TGCGCCAGCAACCTGGTGGGCACAGATACGCAGTATTTT
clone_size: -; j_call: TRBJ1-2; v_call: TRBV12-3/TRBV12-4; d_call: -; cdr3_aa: CASSLSQENGYTF; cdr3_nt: TGTGCCAGCAGTTTATCTCAGGAAAACGGCTACACCTTC
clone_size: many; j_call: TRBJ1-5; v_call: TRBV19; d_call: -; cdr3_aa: CASNPGGVAQPQHF; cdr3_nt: TGTGCCAGTAACCCCGGGGGGGTGGCTCAGCCCCAGCATTTT
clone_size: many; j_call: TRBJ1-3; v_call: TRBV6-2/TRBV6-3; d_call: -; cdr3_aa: CASSYSRSGNTIYF; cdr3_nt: TGTGCCAGCAGTTACTCGCGCTCTGGAAACACCATATATTTT
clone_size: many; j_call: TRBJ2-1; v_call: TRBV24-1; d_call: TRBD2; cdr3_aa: CASAGEYYNEQFF; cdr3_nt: TGTGCCTCGGCGGGGGAATATTACAATGAGCAGTTCTTC
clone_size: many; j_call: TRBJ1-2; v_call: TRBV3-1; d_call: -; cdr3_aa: CASSAGNYGYTF; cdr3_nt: TGTGCCAGCTCGGCGGGAAACTATGGCTACACCTTC
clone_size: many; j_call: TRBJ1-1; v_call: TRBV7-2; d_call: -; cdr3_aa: CASSFGMNTEAFF; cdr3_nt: TGTGCCAGCAGCTTTGGGATGAACACTGAAGCTTTCTTT
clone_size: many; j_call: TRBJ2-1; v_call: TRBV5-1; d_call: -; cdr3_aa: CASSEGEIIYNEQFF; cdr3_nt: TGCGCCAGCAGCGAGGGGGAGATTATCTACAATGAGCAGTTCTTC
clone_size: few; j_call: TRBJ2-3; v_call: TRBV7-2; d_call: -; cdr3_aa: CASSSVAYTQYF; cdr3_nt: TGTGCCAGCAGCTCTGTGGCGTATACGCAGTATTTT
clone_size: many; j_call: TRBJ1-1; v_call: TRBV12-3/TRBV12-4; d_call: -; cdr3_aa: CASTRGRSNTEAFF; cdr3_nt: TGTGCCAGCACCCGGGGACGGTCGAACACTGAAGCTTTCTTT
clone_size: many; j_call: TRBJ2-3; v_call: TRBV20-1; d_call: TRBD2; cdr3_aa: CSARDPVVAGEVDTQYF; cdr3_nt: TGCAGTGCTAGAGACCCCGTGGTAGCGGGAGAGGTAGATACGCAGTATTTT
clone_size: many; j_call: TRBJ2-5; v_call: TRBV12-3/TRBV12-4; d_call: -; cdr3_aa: CASSFGVIQETQYF; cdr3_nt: TGTGCCAGCAGTTTCGGGGTGATACAAGAGACCCAGTACTTC
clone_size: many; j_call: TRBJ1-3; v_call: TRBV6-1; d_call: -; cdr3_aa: CASSEAFGSSGNTIYF; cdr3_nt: TGTGCCAGCAGTGAAGCTTTCGGGAGCTCTGGAAACACCATATATTTT
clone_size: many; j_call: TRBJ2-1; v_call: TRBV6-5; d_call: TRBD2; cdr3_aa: CASSYPGLAGGRNEQFF; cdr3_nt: TGTGCCAGCAGTTACCCGGGACTAGCGGGGGGACGCAATGAGCAGTTCTTC
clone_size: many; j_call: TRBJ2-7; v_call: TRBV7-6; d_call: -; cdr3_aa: CASSWDPSYEQYF; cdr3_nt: TGTGCCAGCAGCTGGGACCCCTCCTACGAGCAGTACTTC
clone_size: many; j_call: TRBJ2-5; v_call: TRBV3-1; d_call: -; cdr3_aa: CASSQDRSVGEETQYF; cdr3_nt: TGTGCCAGCAGCCAAGATCGTTCGGTAGGGGAGGAGACCCAGTACTTC
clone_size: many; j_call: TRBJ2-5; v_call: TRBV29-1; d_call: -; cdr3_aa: CSVEGNTETQYF; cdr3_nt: TGCAGCGTTGAGGGTAATACGGAGACCCAGTACTTC